This T cell receptor beta chain came from a study of low-dose radiotherapy and immunotherapy resistance in tumors. This clonotype was seen at least ten times. J was trimmed by 1 base and V by 4 bases; bases with no gene match: 7. The CDR3 length is 16 residues. In germline, CDR1 is MNHNS, CDR2 SASEGT. Time point in this sample: before trial treatment. The TCRs were subjected to amplification over roughly 18 PCR cycles employing a constant-region primer in conjunction with a V-primer adapter. TCRdb independently ran MiXCR on the reads; one entry per CDR3 protein. Among some 45,000 distinct CDR3 sequences listed, around 11% were seen once.

The chain employs TRBV6-1 and TRBJ2-7; 10 nucleotides line up with TRBD2. The TCR comes from a female donor with ovarian cancer. Specimen: PBMCs, collected before treatment. The CDR3 loop is CASSAFTSGASYEQYF. The CDR3 DNA sequence: TGTGCCAGCAGTGCCTTCACTAGCGGGGCTTCCTACGAGCAGTACTTC.